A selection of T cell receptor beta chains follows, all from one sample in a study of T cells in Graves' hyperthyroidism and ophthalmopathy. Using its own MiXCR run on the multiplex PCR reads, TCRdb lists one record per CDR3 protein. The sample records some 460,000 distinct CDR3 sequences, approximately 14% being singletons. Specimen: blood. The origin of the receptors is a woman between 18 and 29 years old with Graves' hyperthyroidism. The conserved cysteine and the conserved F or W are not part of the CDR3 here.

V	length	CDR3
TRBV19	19	ASSLTSGPTLSFSSYNEQF
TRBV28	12	AAGGGDSSYEQY
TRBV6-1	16	ASSGTGTSGGGGDTQY
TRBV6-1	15	ASSTGLAGGNTGELF
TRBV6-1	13	ASSHIRAGTPRQY
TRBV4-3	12	ASSQDPGTYEQY
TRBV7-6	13	ASSLADRGPYEQY
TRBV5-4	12	ASRSSGQGYEQY
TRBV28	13	ASSRQMTSNQPQH
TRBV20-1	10	SARYSNQPQH
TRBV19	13	ASSIDVAPNYGYT